These 20 T cell receptor beta chains were sequenced from one sample in a study of blood T cell repertoires in COVID-19. This table comes from immunoSEQ multiplex PCR, and its TCRdb copy is limited to in-frame clones, with some not included. Here the sample spans approximately 210,000 clones, almost 90% being singletons. The sequenced sample was peripheral blood. The receptors shown here come from a man aged 18-30 years with active or convalescent COVID-19.

V gene TRBV19 combines with J gene TRBJ1-3, with 8 bases aligning to TRBD1. Germline CDR1 is LNHDA and CDR2 is SQIVND (reference sequence). The CDR3 spans 15 residues. J was trimmed by 1 base and V by 5 bases; bases with no gene match: 4. The CDR3 loop is CASSAGTGSGNTIYF. The CDR3 coding sequence is TGTGCCAGTAGTGCCGGGACAGGTTCTGGAAACACCATATATTTT.

This clone has only a few counts. The chain has TRBV28 and TRBJ2-7, with 8 bases matching TRBD2. The V gene end was trimmed by 7 bases and the J gene end by 4 bases; junction bases not matched to a gene: 12. CDR1 and CDR2 (germline): MDHEN, SYDVKM. This CDR3 is 15 amino acids long. The DNA for the CDR3 is TGTGCCAGCACCCGGGAGGGGGGAGGGCATTACGAGCAGTACTTC. This translates into CASTREGGGHYEQYF.

The chain joins TRBV24-1 to TRBJ1-2; D is perhaps TRBD1 (5 bases). The germline gives CDR1 KGHDR, CDR2 SFDVKD. V lost 4 bases to trimming and J lost 2 bases, with 10 bases between them. This CDR3 region has 14 residues. CDR3 sequence: CATSDHRTNYGYTF. In DNA, the CDR3 is TGTGCCACCAGTGACCACAGGACCAACTATGGCTACACCTTC.

The chain combines TRBV2 with TRBJ2-1; TRBD2 matches at 8 bases. V shed 7 bases, J shed 9 bases, and the junction held 17 bases outside the gene matches. This CDR3 comprises 16 residues. Germline V gene data show CDR1 as SNHLY and CDR2 as FYNNEI. CDR3 in amino acids: CASTFLPTSGSGEQFF. The DNA of the CDR3 is TGTGCCAGCACCTTTCTCCCGACCAGCGGGAGCGGTGAGCAGTTCTTC. Based on the CDR3 plus reference TRBV2 and TRBJ2-1, the full variable domain is EPEVTQTPSHQVTQMGQEVILRCVPISNHLYFYWYRQILGQKVEFLVSFYNNEISEKSEIFDDQFSVERPDGSNFTLKIRSTKLEDSAMYFCASTFLPTSGSGEQFFGPGTRLTVL.

CDR3 sequence (DNA): TGTGCCAGCAGCCCGAGGGACAGTGGGGTTTCTGGAAACACCATATATTTT. Encoded protein: CASSPRDSGVSGNTIYF. V is TRBV13 and J is TRBJ1-3, with 7 positions matching TRBD1. With V trimmed by 5 bases and J by 1 base, 11 bases remained unmatched. The CDR3 has 17 residues. Germline V gene lookup returns CDR1 PRHDT and CDR2 FYEKMQ (reference sequence).

The chain couples TRBV19 to TRBJ2-7, with D tentatively TRBD1 (6 bases). CDR3 length equals 15 residues. V gave up 4 bases and J gave up 12 bases, with 25 bases separating them. Germline V gene lookup returns CDR1 LNHDA and CDR2 SQIVND (reference sequence). CDR3 loop: CASSSQERQARAWYF. For the CDR3, the DNA is TGTGCCAGTAGTAGCCAAGAAAGACAGGCAAGGGCATGGTACTTC.

This clone was seen only once. This rearrangement joins TRBV18 to TRBJ1-1; no definite D call. The CDR3 spans 15 residues. Germline V gene sequence: CDR1 KGHSH, CDR2 LQKENI. The V gene lost 6 bases and the J gene lost 3 bases, with 17 bases spanning the gap. The CDR3 spells CASSSNGIMHTEAFF. CDR3 nucleotide sequence: TGTGCCAGCTCCTCCAACGGGATAATGCACACTGAAGCTTTCTTT.

The rearrangement uses TRBV4-2 and TRBJ2-7, with D possibly matching TRBD1 (6 bases). This CDR3 has 15 amino acids. The germline V and J ends were trimmed by 5 bases and 2 bases, with 16 bases remaining between them. Germline loops: CDR1 LGHNA, CDR2 YNFKEQ. CDR3 in amino acids: CASSTQGGVPYEQYF. CDR3 DNA sequence: TGTGCCAGCAGCACTCAAGGGGGAGTACCCTACGAGCAGTACTTC.

This clone came up once. The CDR3 reads CAISPGTSGGVYEQYF. The CDR3 DNA follows: TGTGCCATCAGCCCCGGGACTAGCGGGGGAGTCTACGAGCAGTACTTC. The chain uses TRBV10-3 and TRBJ2-7; 14 positions match TRBD2. This CDR3 is built from 16 residues. Unmatched junction bases numbered 7, after V lost 6 bases and J lost 3 bases. Germline lookup yields CDR1 ENHRY and CDR2 SYGVKD.

V and J are TRBV19 and TRBJ1-4; TRBD1 aligns across 7 bases. With V trimmed by 3 bases and J by 5 bases, 9 bases remained unmatched. Germline values: CDR1 LNHDA, CDR2 SQIVND (reference sequence). This CDR3 is 16 amino acids long. The CDR3 nucleotides read TGTGCCAGTAGTATTCTCACGGGACAGCAAAATGAAAAACTGTTTTTT. This translates into CASSILTGQQNEKLFF.

This chain joins TRBV4-3 and TRBJ1-2; D ambiguous. V was trimmed by 0 bases and J by 10 bases, leaving 9 bases between them. Germline V lookup: CDR1 LGHNA, CDR2 YSLEER. The CDR3 totals 12 residues. CDR3 in amino acids: CASSQDRIVYTF. CDR3 sequence (DNA): TGCGCCAGCAGCCAAGACCGCATAGTCTACACCTTC.

V usage is TRBV27 and J usage is TRBJ2-3, with 7 positions matching TRBD1. Germline V gene lookup returns CDR1 MNHEY and CDR2 SMNVEV (reference sequence). The CDR3 covers 15 residues. V trimming: 7 bases; J trimming: 3 bases; junction bases outside the gene matches: 10. CDR3 sequence (DNA): TGTGCCAGCACCCCGTTGGCAGGGGGAACAGATACGCAGTATTTT. It specifies CASTPLAGGTDTQYF.

The gene calls are TRBV4-3 and TRBJ1-5; 11 bases match TRBD1. CDR3 length equals 15 residues. The germline V gene has CDR1 LGHNA and CDR2 YSLEER. The junction had 3 bases not matched to a gene; V was cut back by 1 base and J by 7 bases. The CDR3 DNA is TGCGCCAGCAGCCAAGGGACAGGGGGCGAACAGCCCCAGCATTTT. Protein sequence: CASSQGTGGEQPQHF.

The rearrangement joins TRBV5-6 to TRBJ1-1; D gene uncertain. The CDR3 spans 14 residues. V lost 1 base and J lost 2, with 9 bases in between. Per the germline V gene, CDR1 is SGHDT and CDR2 is YYEEEE. DNA for the CDR3: TGTGCCAGCAGCTTGCCGGTCCCAAACACTGAAGCTTTCTTT. Translated: CASSLPVPNTEAFF.

The V call is TRBV9, the J call TRBJ2-2, with 12 positions matching TRBD2. J lost 0 bases, V lost 4 bases, and 4 bases had no gene match. This CDR3 comprises 17 residues. Germline-derived CDR1 and CDR2 are SGDLS and YYNGEE. This CDR3 is CASSIRTSGTNTGELFF. DNA for the CDR3: TGTGCCAGCAGCATAAGGACTAGCGGGACGAACACCGGGGAGCTGTTTTTT.

In this sample, this clone turned up once. V is TRBV11-2 and J is TRBJ1-2; the D is unclear. The V end lost 3 bases, the J end lost 3 bases, and 14 bases lay between the germline ends. The CDR3 consists of 15 residues. Germline V gene sequence: CDR1 SGHAT, CDR2 FQNNGV. The DNA of the CDR3 is TGTGCCAGCAGCTTGTATTTCGCCAGTGACTATGGCTACACCTTC. It specifies CASSLYFASDYGYTF. Full variable domain (missing parts from reference TRBV11-2 and TRBJ1-2): EAGVAQSPRYKIIEKRQSVAFWCNPISGHATLYWYQQILGQGPKLLIQFQNNGVVDDSQLPKDRFSAERLKGVDSTLKIQPAKLEDSAVYLCASSLYFASDYGYTFGSGTRLTVV.

The chain couples TRBV6-2 or TRBV6-3 to TRBJ1-5, with 10 bases lining up with TRBD1. CDR3 length: 16 amino acids. From germline, CDR1 is MNHEY and CDR2 SVGEGT. V lost 2 bases and J lost 4; bases outside the gene matches: 5. This CDR3 reads CASSYKGQGFNQPQHF. CDR3 bases: TGTGCCAGCAGTTACAAGGGACAGGGGTTTAATCAGCCCCAGCATTTT.

The V and J genes are TRBV27 and TRBJ2-7; D perhaps matches TRBD1 (5 bases). CDR1 is MNHEY, CDR2 SMNVEV, per germline (reference sequence). V was trimmed by 6 bases and J by 1 base, leaving 13 bases between them. The CDR3 extends over 14 amino acids. The CDR3 sequence is CASSQQDGSYEQYF. The CDR3 bases are TGTGCCAGCAGCCAACAGGACGGGTCCTACGAGCAGTACTTC.

V is TRBV5-1 and J is TRBJ2-5, with 7 bases identical to TRBD1. With 5 bases clipped from V and 2 bases from J, the junction kept 9 bases outside the gene matches. The germline V gene has CDR1 SGHRS and CDR2 YFSETQ. The CDR3 is 15 residues long. CDR3 DNA sequence: TGCGCCAGCAGGCGGAGGACAGGTGAACAAGAGACCCAGTACTTC. As protein: CASRRRTGEQETQYF.

This sequence joins TRBV10-1 and TRBJ2-2; 7 nucleotides match TRBD1. The ends lost 5 bases at V and 10 bases at J; junction bases unmatched: 19. The germline CDR1 and CDR2 sequences are WNHNN and SYGVQD (reference sequence). The CDR3 is made up of 17 amino acids. CDR3 sequence: CASSLGGRGTHPAELFF. For the CDR3, the DNA is TGCGCCAGCAGTCTAGGGGGCAGGGGGACCCACCCGGCGGAGCTGTTTTTT.